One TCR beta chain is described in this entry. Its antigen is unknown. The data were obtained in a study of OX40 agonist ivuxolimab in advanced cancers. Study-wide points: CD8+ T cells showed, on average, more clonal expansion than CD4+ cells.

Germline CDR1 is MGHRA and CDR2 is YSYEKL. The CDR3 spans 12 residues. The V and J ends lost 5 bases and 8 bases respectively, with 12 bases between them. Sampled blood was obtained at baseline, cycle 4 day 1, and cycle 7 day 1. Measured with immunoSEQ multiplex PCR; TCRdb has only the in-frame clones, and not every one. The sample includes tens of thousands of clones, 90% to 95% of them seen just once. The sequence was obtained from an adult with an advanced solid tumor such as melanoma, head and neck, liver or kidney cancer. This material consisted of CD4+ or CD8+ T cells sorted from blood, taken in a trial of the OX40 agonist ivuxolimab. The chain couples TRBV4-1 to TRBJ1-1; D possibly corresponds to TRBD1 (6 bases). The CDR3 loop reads CASSTRGAEAFF. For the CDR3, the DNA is TGCGCCAGCAGCACGAGGGGGGCAGAAGCTTTCTTT.